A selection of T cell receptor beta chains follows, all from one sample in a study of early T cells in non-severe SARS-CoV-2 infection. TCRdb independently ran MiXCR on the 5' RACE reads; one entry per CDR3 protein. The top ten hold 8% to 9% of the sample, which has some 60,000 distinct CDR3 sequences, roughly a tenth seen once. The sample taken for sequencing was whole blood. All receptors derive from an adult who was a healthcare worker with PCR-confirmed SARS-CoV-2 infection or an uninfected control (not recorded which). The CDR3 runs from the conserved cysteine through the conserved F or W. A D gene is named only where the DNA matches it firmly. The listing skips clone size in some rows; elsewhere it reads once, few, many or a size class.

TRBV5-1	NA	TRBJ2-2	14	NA	TGCGCCAGCAGCCCAATGGGCAACACCGGGGAGCTGTTTTTT	CASSPMGNTGELFF
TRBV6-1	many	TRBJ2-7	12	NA	TGTGCCAGCAGTGAACAGGGGTACGAGCAGTACTTC	CASSEQGYEQYF
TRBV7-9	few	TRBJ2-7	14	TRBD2	TGTGCCAGCAGCTTAAGGACTAGCGTATACGAGCAGTACTTC	CASSLRTSVYEQYF
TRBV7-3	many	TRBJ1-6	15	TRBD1	TGTGCCAGCAGCTCACGCGGACAGGGGCAATCACCCCTCCACTTT	CASSSRGQGQSPLHF
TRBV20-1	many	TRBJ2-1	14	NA	TGCAGTGCTACGACGCCTAGCTCCTACAATGAGCAGTTCTTC	CSATTPSSYNEQFF
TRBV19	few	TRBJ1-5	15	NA	TGTGCCAGTAGCCCGTCGGGGTTATACGATCAGCCCCAGCATTTT	CASSPSGLYDQPQHF
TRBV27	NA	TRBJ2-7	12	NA	TGTGCCAGCTTTGGCAGGGGATACGAGCAGTACTTC	CASFGRGYEQYF
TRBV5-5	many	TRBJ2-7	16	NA	TGTGCCAGCAGCTCCGAATTTGACCACATGACCTACGAGCAGTACTTC	CASSSEFDHMTYEQYF
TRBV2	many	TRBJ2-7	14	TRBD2	TGTGCCAGCAGACCGGGACTAGCGGCCTACGAGCAGTACTTC	CASRPGLAAYEQYF
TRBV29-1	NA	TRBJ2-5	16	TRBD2	TGCAGCGTTGAATTTCCTAGCGGGATCTCTGGGGAGACCCAGTACTTC	CSVEFPSGISGETQYF
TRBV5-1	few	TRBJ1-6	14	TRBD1	TGCGCCAGCAGCTTGCGACAGGGGAATTCACCCCTCCACTTT	CASSLRQGNSPLHF
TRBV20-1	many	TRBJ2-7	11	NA	TGCTCCCAGACGGACACCTACGAGCAGTACTTC	CSQTDTYEQYF
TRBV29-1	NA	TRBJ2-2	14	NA	TGCAGCGTTGAAGCTATGGCGAACACCGGGGAGCTGTTTTTT	CSVEAMANTGELFF
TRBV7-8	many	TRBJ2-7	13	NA	TGTGCCAGCAGCCCCCGACTAGCCTACGAGCAGTACTTC	CASSPRLAYEQYF
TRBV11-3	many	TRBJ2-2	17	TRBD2	TGTGCCAGCAGCTTAGGGCCGCTAGCGGGAGTGACCGGGGAGCTGTTTTTT	CASSLGPLAGVTGELFF
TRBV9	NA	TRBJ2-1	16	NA	TGTGCCAGCAGCGGGGGACTCTCAAGCTCCTACAATGAGCAGTTCTTC	CASSGGLSSSYNEQFF
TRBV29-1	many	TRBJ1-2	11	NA	TGCAGCGGGGACAAGGTCTATGGCTACACCTTC	CSGDKVYGYTF
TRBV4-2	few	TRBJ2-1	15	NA	TGTGCCAGCAGCCAAGGCGCAACAGCCGTTAATGAGCAGTTCTTC	CASSQGATAVNEQFF
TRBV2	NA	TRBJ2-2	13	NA	TGTGCCGGGGCGGACTTCCTCACCGGGGAGCTGTTTTTT	CAGADFLTGELFF
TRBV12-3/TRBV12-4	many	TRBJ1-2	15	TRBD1	TGTGCCAGCAGTCCCAGGACAGGGGTCGTCTATGGCTACACCTTC	CASSPRTGVVYGYTF
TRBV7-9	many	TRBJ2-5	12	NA	TGTGCCAGCAGCTTAGTATCGGAGACCCAGTACTTC	CASSLVSETQYF
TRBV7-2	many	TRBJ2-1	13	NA	TGTGCCAGCAGCTTAGCCAGAAACAATGAGCAGTTCTTC	CASSLARNNEQFF
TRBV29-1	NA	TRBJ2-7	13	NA	TGCAGCGTTGAGGGGTTAGGAGCCTACGAGCAGTACTTC	CSVEGLGAYEQYF
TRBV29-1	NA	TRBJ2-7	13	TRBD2	TGCAGCGTTTCCCTAGCGGAGGGGTACGAGCAGTACTTC	CSVSLAEGYEQYF
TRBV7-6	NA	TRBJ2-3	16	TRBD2	TGTGCCAGCAAAGGGTGGGCTAGCGGGAGAACAGATACGCAGTATTTT	CASKGWASGRTDTQYF
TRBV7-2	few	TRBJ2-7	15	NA	TGTGCCAGCAGCTTCTTGTTCGGGCCGTCCTACGAGCAGTACTTC	CASSFLFGPSYEQYF
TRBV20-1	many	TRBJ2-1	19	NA	TGCAGTGCTGAGGTTGGGACTCGGCCCCTTTTTATCACCTACAATGAGCAGTTCTTC	CSAEVGTRPLFITYNEQFF
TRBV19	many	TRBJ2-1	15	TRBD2	TGTGCCAGTAGTATCGGGCTAGCGGGAGGTCGGGAGCAGTTCTTC	CASSIGLAGGREQFF